The 18 T cell receptor beta chains reported below all come from one sample, sequenced in a study of glioma-infiltrating T cells. TCR alpha and beta CDR3 regions were amplified from RNA using iRepertoire nested multiplex PCR. TCRdb ran MiXCR on the multiplex PCR reads and lists one entry per CDR3 protein. The table has some 99,000 distinct CDR3 sequences, around a quarter seen once. What was sequenced was glioma tissue, nonneoplastic brain tissue, or PBMCs (not recorded which). These receptors originate from a human donor with low-grade glioma or glioblastoma, undergoing nonglioma brain surgery, or in good health (not recorded which).

This clonotype was seen at least ten times. V usage is TRBV18 and J usage is TRBJ1-5; 7 bases line up with TRBD1. Losses at the gene ends were 2 bases for V and 6 bases for J; bases not matched to a gene: 7. The CDR3 contains 15 residues. Per the germline V gene, CDR1 is KGHSH and CDR2 is LQKENI. The chain's CDR3 is CASSPGGQEGQPQHF. In DNA, the CDR3 is TGTGCCAGCTCACCAGGCGGACAGGAAGGTCAGCCCCAGCATTTT.

At least ten counts were recorded for this clonotype. The chain uses TRBV29-1 and TRBJ2-3, with D uncertain. With 3 bases removed from V and 2 bases from J, the gap between germline ends came to 12 bases. The CDR3 loop spans 14 amino acids. CDR1 and CDR2 (germline): SQVTM, ANQGSEA. The CDR3 is CSVDHSAYTDTQYF. The CDR3 DNA is TGCAGCGTTGATCACAGCGCCTACACAGATACGCAGTATTTT.

This sequence joins TRBV11-3 and TRBJ1-6; unclear D gene. CDR3 length equals 14 residues. Trimming pared 11 bases from V and 10 bases from J, leaving 21 bases between. Germline assignment: CDR1 SGHNT and CDR2 YENEEA. The CDR3 region is CASRSSRSRSPLHF. The CDR3 DNA reads TGTGCCTCACGCTCCTCAAGGTCACGATCACCCCTCCACTTT.

This clonotype has a handful of counts. The rearrangement uses TRBV9 and TRBJ2-3, with TRBD2 as a possible D gene (7 bases). Germline V gene sequence: CDR1 SGDLS, CDR2 YYNGEE. The germline V and J ends were trimmed by 4 bases and 2 bases, with 17 bases remaining between them. This CDR3 is built from 16 residues. CDR3 bases: TGTGCCAGCAGCAAGGAGGGGGGGACCTTCACAGATACGCAGTATTTT. This translates into CASSKEGGTFTDTQYF. The full variable domain, completed using reference TRBV9 and TRBJ2-3, is DSGVTQTPKHLITATGQRVTLRCSPRSGDLSVYWYQQSLDQGLQFLIQYYNGEERAKGNILERFSAQQFPDLHSELNLSSLELGDSALYFCASSKEGGTFTDTQYFGPGTRLTVL.

This clonotype was picked up one time. This chain uses TRBV10-3 with TRBJ2-7, with TRBD2 matching 7 bases. Trimming at V came to 4 bases and at J to 2 bases, leaving 11 bases not matched to a gene. Germline V CDR1 and CDR2: ENHRY, SYGVKD. The CDR3 contains 16 residues. The CDR3 here is CAISGSGGPRTYEQYF. CDR3 bases: TGTGCCATCAGTGGCTCGGGAGGCCCTAGGACCTACGAGCAGTACTTC.

This clonotype was observed many times. The chain is built from TRBV11-2 and TRBJ1-1, with 11 bases aligning to TRBD1. The junction had 2 bases not matched to a gene; V was cut back by 6 bases and J by 5 bases. CDR3 length: 13 amino acids. Germline V gene data show CDR1 as SGHAT and CDR2 as FQNNGV. The CDR3 DNA reads TGTGCCAGCAGGGGGACAGGGGGAACTGAAGCTTTCTTT. Protein product: CASRGTGGTEAFF.

A note on this clonotype: Possible read error: a much larger clone is one base away. The V call is TRBV19, the J call TRBJ1-1, with D maybe TRBD1 (5 bases). Germline V gene data show CDR1 as LNHDA and CDR2 as SQIVND (reference sequence). This CDR3 is 14 amino acids long. The CDR3 is CASSTGTVKTEAFF. As DNA, the CDR3 is TGTGCCAGTAGTACGGGGACGGTGAAGACTGAAGCTTTCTTT.

This clonotype was detected ten times or more. The rearrangement joins TRBV7-2 to TRBJ2-7; D possibly corresponds to TRBD1 (6 bases). Germline values: CDR1 SGHTA, CDR2 FQGNSA. The germline V and J ends were trimmed by 1 base and 2 bases, with 15 bases remaining between them. This CDR3 is 16 amino acids long. The CDR3 DNA follows: TGTGCCAGCAGCTTAGTTTTCCGGACAGCCCCCTACGAGCAGTACTTC. Translation: CASSLVFRTAPYEQYF.

This clonotype has ten or more counts. The chain employs TRBV7-3 and TRBJ1-2, with D maybe TRBD1 (6 bases). V was pared by 5 bases and J by 3 bases, with 22 bases between. This CDR3 has 17 amino acids. Looked up from germline, CDR1 is SGHTA and CDR2 is FQGTGA. CDR3 bases: TGTGCCAGCAGCGTCGGGGGCTCCTCACGGACGCACTATGGCTACACCTTC. This encodes CASSVGGSSRTHYGYTF.

This clonotype was recorded at least ten times. The chain has TRBV6-2 or TRBV6-3 and TRBJ2-6; D call uncertain. CDR1 MNHEY and CDR2 SVGEGT come from the germline V gene. The CDR3 is 15 residues long. Trimming took off 7 bases at V and 0 bases at J, with 10 bases between the two ends. The CDR3 DNA reads as TGTGCCAGCAAGAACGGTGGCTCTGGGGCCAACGTCCTGACTTTC. It specifies CASKNGGSGANVLTF.

This clonotype has at least ten counts. This chain connects TRBV14 to TRBJ2-3; 11 bases are shared with TRBD1. CDR1 and CDR2 from the germline V gene are SGHDN and FVKESK. This CDR3 is 18 amino acids long. Germline trimming cut 1 base from V and 2 bases from J; bases unmatched to any gene: 8. CDR3 residues: CASSQGGDRGYVTDTQYF. Here the CDR3 DNA reads TGTGCCAGCAGCCAAGGAGGGGACAGGGGGTACGTCACAGATACGCAGTATTTT. Combining the CDR3 with reference TRBV14 and TRBJ2-3 gives the whole variable domain EAGVTQFPSHSVIEKGQTVTLRCDPISGHDNLYWYRRVMGKEIKFLLHFVKESKQDESGMPNNRFLAERTGGTYSTLKVQPAELEDSGVYFCASSQGGDRGYVTDTQYFGPGTRLTVL.

In this sample, this clonotype turned up many times. This chain joins TRBV6-1 and TRBJ2-1; D is unclear. The CDR3 totals 13 residues. The V gene lost 8 bases and the J gene lost 4 bases, with 12 bases spanning the gap. Germline assignment: CDR1 MNHNS and CDR2 SASEGT. Here the CDR3 reads CASLNLLYNEQFF. In DNA form, the CDR3 reads TGTGCCAGCCTCAATCTCTTATACAATGAGCAGTTCTTC.

In this sample, this clonotype turned up many times. The junction shows a germline mismatch at one end, possibly a read error. V and J are TRBV27 and TRBJ1-1, with TRBD1 as a possible D gene (5 bases). Germline-derived CDR1 and CDR2 are MNHEY and SMNVEV (reference sequence). This CDR3 is 14 amino acids long. CDR3: CASSLLQEGTESFF. As DNA, the CDR3 is TGTGCCAGCAGTTTGCTACAGGAAGGCACTGAATCTTTCTTT.

Turning to this clonotype: One end of the junction does not line up with germline, which may come from a read error. This chain links TRBV6-1 with TRBJ1-5; 7 bases line up with TRBD1. The CDR3 has 15 residues. Germline-derived CDR1 and CDR2 are MNHNS and SASEGT. As DNA, the CDR3 is TGTGCCAGCAGCCTCGACCTGACAGGGCGTCAGCACCAGCATTTT. Protein sequence: CASSLDLTGRQHQHF.

The chain carries TRBV6-6 and TRBJ2-1; tentatively, D is TRBD1 or TRBD2 (5 bases each). Trimming cost V 4 bases and J 2 bases, with 12 bases left between them. The CDR3 totals 15 residues. Germline CDR1 MNHNY, CDR2 SVGAGI (reference sequence). The CDR3 bases are TGTGCCAGCAGTTCCTTCAGGGAGACCTACAATGAGCAGTTCTTC. Amino acids: CASSSFRETYNEQFF.

This clonotype was found a few times. The CDR3 end shows no conserved phenylalanine or tryptophan, and so a read error is likely. This chain uses TRBV12-3 or TRBV12-4 with TRBJ2-1, with 8 bases lining up with TRBD2. The CDR3 is 15 amino acids. The V gene end was trimmed by 5 bases and the J gene end by 4 bases; junction bases not matched to a gene: 7. DNA of the CDR3: TGTGCCAGCAGTCTTAGCGGGGCACGTTACAATGAGCAGTTCTTG. It translates to CASSLSGARYNEQFL.

This clonotype was counted at least ten times. At one end, the junction sequence differs from germline, possibly due to a read error. The gene calls are TRBV2 and TRBJ2-5; D unclear. CDR1 is SNHLY and CDR2 is FYNNEI in the germline V gene. The CDR3 totals 11 residues. This chain's CDR3 is CASREGETQYF. The CDR3 bases are TGTGCCAGCAGGGAAGGCGAGACCCAGTACTTC.

This clonotype was seen ten or more times. The J gene is TRBJ2-3, the V gene TRBV7-2; D is possibly TRBD2 (7 bases). CDR1 and CDR2 (germline): SGHTA, FQGNSA. V dropped 6 bases and J dropped 3 bases, with 19 bases sitting between them. The CDR3 extends over 16 amino acids. CDR3 in DNA: TGTGCCAGCAGACCCCCCGGAGGGGGGGTAACAGATACGCAGTATTTT. It specifies CASRPPGGGVTDTQYF. Filled out from reference TRBV7-2 and TRBJ2-3, the complete variable domain reads GAGVSQSPSNKVTEKGKDVELRCDPISGHTALYWYRQSLGQGLEFLIYFQGNSAPDKSGLPSDRFSAERTGGSVSTLTIQRTQQEDSAVYLCASRPPGGGVTDTQYFGPGTRLTVL.